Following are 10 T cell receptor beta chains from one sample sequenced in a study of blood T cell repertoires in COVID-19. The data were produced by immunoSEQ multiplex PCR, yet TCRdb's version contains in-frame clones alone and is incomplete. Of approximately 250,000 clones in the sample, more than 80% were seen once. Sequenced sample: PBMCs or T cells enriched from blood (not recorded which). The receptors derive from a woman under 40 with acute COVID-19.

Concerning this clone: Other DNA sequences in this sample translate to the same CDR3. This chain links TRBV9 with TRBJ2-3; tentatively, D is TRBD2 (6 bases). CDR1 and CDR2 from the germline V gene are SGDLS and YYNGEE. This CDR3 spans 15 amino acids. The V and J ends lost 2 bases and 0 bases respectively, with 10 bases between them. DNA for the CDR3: TGTGCCAGCAGCGTGTCGGGAGTCAGCACAGATACGCAGTATTTT. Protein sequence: CASSVSGVSTDTQYF.

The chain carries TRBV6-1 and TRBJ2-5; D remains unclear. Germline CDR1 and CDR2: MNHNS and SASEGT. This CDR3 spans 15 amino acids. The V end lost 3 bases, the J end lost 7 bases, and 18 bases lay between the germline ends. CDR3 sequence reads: CASSDSESPTGTQYF. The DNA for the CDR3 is TGTGCCAGCAGTGATTCAGAAAGCCCGACGGGGACCCAGTACTTC.

This CDR3 reads CASSMETGRATYNEQFF. CDR3 DNA: TGTGCCAGTAGTATGGAGACAGGCAGAGCTACTTACAATGAGCAGTTCTTC. V usage is TRBV19 and J usage is TRBJ2-1; perhaps TRBD1 as D (6 bases). Germline V CDR1 and CDR2: LNHDA, SQIVND (reference sequence). Deletions cut 3 bases from V and 4 bases from J, with 19 bases between. The CDR3 consists of 17 residues. Variable domain in full (rest from reference TRBV19 and TRBJ2-1): DGGITQSPKYLFRKEGQNVTLSCEQNLNHDAMYWYRQDPGQGLRLIYYSQIVNDFQKGDIAEGYSVSREKKESFPLTVTSAQKNPTAFYLCASSMETGRATYNEQFFGPGTRLTVL.

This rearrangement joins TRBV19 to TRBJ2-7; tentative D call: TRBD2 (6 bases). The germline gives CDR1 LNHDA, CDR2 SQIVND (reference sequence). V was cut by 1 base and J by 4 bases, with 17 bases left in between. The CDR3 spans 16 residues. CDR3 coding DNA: TGTGCCAGTAGTATAGCCCTCGGGGGTTTGGGGTACGAGCAGTACTTC. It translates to CASSIALGGLGYEQYF.

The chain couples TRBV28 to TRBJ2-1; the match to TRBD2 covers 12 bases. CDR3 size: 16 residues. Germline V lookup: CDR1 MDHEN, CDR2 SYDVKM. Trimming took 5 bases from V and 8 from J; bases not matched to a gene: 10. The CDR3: CASSPILAGGRYEQFF. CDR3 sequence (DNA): TGTGCCAGCAGTCCGATTCTAGCGGGAGGGCGCTATGAGCAGTTCTTC.

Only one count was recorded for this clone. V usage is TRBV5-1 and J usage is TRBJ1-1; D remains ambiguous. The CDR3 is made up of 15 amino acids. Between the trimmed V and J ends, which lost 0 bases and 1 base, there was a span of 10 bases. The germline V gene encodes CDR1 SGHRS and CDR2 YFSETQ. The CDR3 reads CASSLELVRNTEAFF. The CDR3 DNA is TGCGCCAGCAGCTTGGAGTTGGTGCGGAACACTGAAGCTTTCTTT. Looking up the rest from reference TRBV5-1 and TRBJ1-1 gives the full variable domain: KAGVTQTPRYLIKTRGQQVTLSCSPISGHRSVSWYQQTPGQGLQFLFEYFSETQRNKGNFPGRFSGRQFSNSRSEMNVSTLELGDSALYLCASSLELVRNTEAFFGQGTRLTVV.

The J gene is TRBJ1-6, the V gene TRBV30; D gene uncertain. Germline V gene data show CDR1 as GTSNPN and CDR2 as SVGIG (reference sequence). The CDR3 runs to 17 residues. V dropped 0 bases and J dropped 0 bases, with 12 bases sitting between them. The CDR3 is CAWSVRRDSSYNSPLHF. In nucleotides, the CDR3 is TGTGCCTGGAGTGTACGGCGGGATAGCTCCTATAATTCACCCCTCCACTTT. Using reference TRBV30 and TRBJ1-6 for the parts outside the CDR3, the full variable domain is SQTIHQWPATLVQPVGSPLSLECTVEGTSNPNLYWYRQAAGRGLQLLFYSVGIGQISSEVPQNLSASRPQDRQFILSSKKLLLSDSGFYLCAWSVRRDSSYNSPLHFGNGTRLTVT.

CDR3 sequence (DNA): TGCGCCAGCAGCTTACAGGGACAGTCTGGAAACACCATATATTTT. Residues: CASSLQGQSGNTIYF. The chain has TRBV5-1 and TRBJ1-3; 7 bases are a match to TRBD1. The CDR3 spans 15 residues. Germline CDR1 is SGHRS and CDR2 is YFSETQ. V dropped 2 bases and J dropped 1; count of bases not matched to a gene: 3.

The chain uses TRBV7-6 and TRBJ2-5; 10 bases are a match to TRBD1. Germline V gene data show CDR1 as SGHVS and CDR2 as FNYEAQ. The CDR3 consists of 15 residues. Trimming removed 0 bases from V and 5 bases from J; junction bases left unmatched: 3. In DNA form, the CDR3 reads TGTGCCAGCAGCTTAGCGACAGGGGGCGTGGAGACCCAGTACTTC. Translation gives CASSLATGGVETQYF. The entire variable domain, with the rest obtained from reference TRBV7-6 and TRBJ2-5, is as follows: GAGVSQSPRYKVTKRGQDVALRCDPISGHVSLYWYRQALGQGPEFLTYFNYEAQQDKSGLPNDRFSAERPEGSISTLTIQRTEQRDSAMYRCASSLATGGVETQYFGPGTRLLVL.

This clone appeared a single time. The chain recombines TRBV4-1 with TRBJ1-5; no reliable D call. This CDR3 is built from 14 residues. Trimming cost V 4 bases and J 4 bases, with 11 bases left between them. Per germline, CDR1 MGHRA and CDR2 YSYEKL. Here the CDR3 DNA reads TGCGCCAGCAGCCCGGGAGGAAGTAATCAGCCCCAGCATTTT. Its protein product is CASSPGGSNQPQHF.